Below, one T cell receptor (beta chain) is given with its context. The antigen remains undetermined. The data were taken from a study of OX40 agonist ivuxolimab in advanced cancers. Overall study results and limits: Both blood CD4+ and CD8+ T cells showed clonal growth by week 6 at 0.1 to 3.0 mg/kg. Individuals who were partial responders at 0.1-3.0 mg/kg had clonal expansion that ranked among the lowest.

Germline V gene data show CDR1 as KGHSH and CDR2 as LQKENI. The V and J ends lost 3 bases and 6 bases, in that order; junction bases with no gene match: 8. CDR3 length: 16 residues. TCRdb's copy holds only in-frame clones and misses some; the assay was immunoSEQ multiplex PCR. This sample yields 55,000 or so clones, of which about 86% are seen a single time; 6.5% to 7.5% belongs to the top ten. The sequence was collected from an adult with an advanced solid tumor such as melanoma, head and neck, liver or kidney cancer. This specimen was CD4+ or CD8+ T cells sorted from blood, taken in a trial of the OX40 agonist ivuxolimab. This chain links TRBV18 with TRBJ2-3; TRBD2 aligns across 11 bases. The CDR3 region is CASSPRTSGPQDTQYF. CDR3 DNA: TGTGCCAGCTCACCCCGGACTAGCGGGCCCCAGGATACGCAGTATTTT.